This passage covers 7 T cell receptor beta chains from one sample sequenced in a study of cytomegalovirus exposure and HLA in healthy donors. Primers for the PCR totalled 60 Vbeta and 13 Jbeta. This table comes from immunoSEQ multiplex PCR, and its TCRdb copy is limited to in-frame clones, with some not included. The sample lists 60,000 to 90,000 clones; about two thirds were seen once. Sequencing was done on a sample of PBMCs. Receptors were obtained from a man aged 40-49 years in good health and CMV-seropositive.

The rearrangement joins TRBV2 to TRBJ1-2; D is perhaps TRBD1 (6 bases). This CDR3 has 15 residues. V gave up 7 bases and J gave up 1 base, with 16 bases separating them. Germline values: CDR1 SNHLY, CDR2 FYNNEI. This CDR3 is CASKSHGQFNYGYTF. CDR3 bases: TGTGCCAGCAAGAGCCATGGACAGTTTAACTATGGCTACACCTTC.

This clone came up once. V and J are TRBV7-8 and TRBJ2-6; TRBD1 aligns across 10 bases. This CDR3 is 17 amino acids long. V lost 5 bases and J lost 1; bases outside the gene matches: 5. Germline CDR1 and CDR2: SGHVS and FQNEAQ. The CDR3 DNA reads as TGTGCCAGCAGCCCCAGGGACAGGGGATCTGGGGCCAACGTCCTGACTTTC. Translated: CASSPRDRGSGANVLTF.

The J gene is TRBJ2-5, the V gene TRBV30; D not resolved. Between the trimmed V and J ends, which lost 1 base and 5 bases, there was a span of 14 bases. The CDR3 is 14 residues long. Per germline, CDR1 GTSNPN and CDR2 SVGIG (reference sequence). CDR3 coding DNA: TGTGCCTGGAGTGCTCTAAGTCAGGTGGAGACCCAGTACTTC. Residues: CAWSALSQVETQYF.

The chain uses TRBV5-1 and TRBJ2-7; D unresolved. CDR1 SGHRS and CDR2 YFSETQ come from the germline V gene. The CDR3 has 15 amino acids. Trimming took 0 bases from V and 0 from J, leaving 10 bases between them. CDR3 nucleotides: TGCGCCAGCAGCTTGGCCGGTACAGACTCCTACGAGCAGTACTTC. Amino acid sequence: CASSLAGTDSYEQYF.

In its sample, this clone was seen once. The chain combines TRBV7-3 with TRBJ2-5, with a weak D call TRBD2 (5 bases). Germline CDR1 SGHTA, CDR2 FQGTGA. This CDR3 comprises 13 residues. V lost 4 bases to trimming and J lost 6 bases, with 12 bases between them. Here the CDR3 DNA reads TGTGCCAGCAGCTCTGCCCGGGGAAAGACCCAGTACTTC. Its translation: CASSSARGKTQYF.

The rearrangement links TRBV6-5 to TRBJ2-7; 8 bases align to TRBD2. Per the germline V gene, CDR1 is MNHEY and CDR2 is SVGAGI. V gave up 2 bases and J gave up 6 bases; unmatched junction bases: 9. The length of the CDR3 is 15 residues. The CDR3 sequence: CASSYERGPSVEQYF. The CDR3 nucleotides read TGTGCCAGCAGTTACGAGCGGGGGCCCAGTGTCGAGCAGTACTTC.

The rearrangement joins TRBV2 to TRBJ2-7; D possibly corresponds to TRBD1 (5 bases). The CDR3 is 15 amino acids. Germline V lookup: CDR1 SNHLY, CDR2 FYNNEI. V lost 1 base, J lost 3 bases, and 13 bases lay in between. The DNA of the CDR3 is TGTGCCAGCAGTGAAGAGGGGCGATCCTACTACGAGCAGTACTTC. This gives the protein CASSEEGRSYYEQYF.